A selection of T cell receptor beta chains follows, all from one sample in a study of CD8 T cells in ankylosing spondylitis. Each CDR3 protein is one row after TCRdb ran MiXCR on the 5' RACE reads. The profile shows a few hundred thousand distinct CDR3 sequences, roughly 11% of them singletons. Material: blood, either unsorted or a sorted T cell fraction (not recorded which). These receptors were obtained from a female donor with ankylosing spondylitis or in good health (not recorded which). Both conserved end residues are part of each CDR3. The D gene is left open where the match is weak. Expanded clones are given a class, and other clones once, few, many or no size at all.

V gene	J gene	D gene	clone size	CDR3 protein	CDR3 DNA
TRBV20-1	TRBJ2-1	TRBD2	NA	CSARGLAGGRYYNEQFF	TGCAGTGCTAGAGGGCTAGCGGGAGGGCGATATTACAATGAGCAGTTCTTC
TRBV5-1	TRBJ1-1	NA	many	CASSLVGTSGANTEAFF	TGCGCCAGCAGCTTGGTGGGGACATCTGGCGCAAACACTGAAGCTTTCTTT
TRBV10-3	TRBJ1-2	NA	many	CAISEAGYGYGYTF	TGTGCCATCAGTGAGGCAGGTTACGGCTATGGCTACACCTTC
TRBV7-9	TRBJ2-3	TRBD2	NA	CASSSGLAGVKDTQYF	TGTGCCAGCAGCTCCGGACTAGCGGGGGTCAAAGATACGCAGTATTTT
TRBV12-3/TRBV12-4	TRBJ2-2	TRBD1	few	CASSAASGQGYFRELFF	TGTGCCAGCAGTGCGGCCTCGGGACAGGGCTACTTCAGGGAGCTGTTTTTT
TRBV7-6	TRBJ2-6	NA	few	CASSSRGGSGANVLTF	TGTGCCAGCAGCTCTCGTGGGGGCTCTGGGGCCAACGTCCTGACTTTC
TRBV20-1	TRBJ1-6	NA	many	CSARIGSPNSPLHF	TGCAGTGCTAGAATAGGGAGCCCTAATTCACCCCTCCACTTT
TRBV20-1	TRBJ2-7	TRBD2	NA	CSASPAEREREQYF	TGCAGTGCTAGTCCCGCGGAGCGGGAGAGGGAGCAGTACTTC
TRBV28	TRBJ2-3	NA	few	CASSPPGSSPDTQYF	TGTGCCAGCAGTCCTCCTGGTTCATCCCCAGATACGCAGTATTTT
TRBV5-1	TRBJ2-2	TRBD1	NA	CASSTRDRARTGELFF	TGCGCCAGCAGTACCAGGGACAGGGCGCGCACCGGGGAGCTGTTTTTT
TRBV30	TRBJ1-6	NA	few	CAFDAVSPLHF	TGTGCCTTCGACGCCGTTTCACCCCTCCACTTT
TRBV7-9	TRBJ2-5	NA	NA	CASTSRETQYF	TGTGCCAGCACCAGCAGGGAGACCCAGTACTTC
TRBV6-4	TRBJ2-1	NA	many	CASSPDTYNEQFF	TGTGCCAGCAGCCCGGACACCTACAATGAGCAGTTCTTC
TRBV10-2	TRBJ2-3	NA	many	CASSQLAGTQYF	TGCGCCAGCAGTCAATTAGCTGGTACGCAGTATTTT
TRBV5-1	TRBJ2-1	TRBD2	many	CASSLGTSGGDEQFF	TGCGCCAGCAGCTTAGGGACTAGCGGGGGTGATGAGCAGTTCTTC
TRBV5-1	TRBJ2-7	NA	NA	CASSYGQPYEQYF	TGCGCCAGCAGCTACGGACAACCCTACGAGCAGTACTTC
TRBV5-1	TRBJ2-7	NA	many	CASRRDYEQYF	TGCGCCAGCAGGCGGGATTACGAGCAGTACTTC
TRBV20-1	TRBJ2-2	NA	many	CSATPLIRAGELFF	TGCAGTGCAACGCCCCTAATCCGCGCCGGGGAGCTGTTTTTT
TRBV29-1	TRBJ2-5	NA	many	CSVEGQGFVETQYF	TGCAGCGTTGAAGGCCAGGGGTTTGTGGAGACCCAGTACTTC
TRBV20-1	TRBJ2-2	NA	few	CSARDSGRYTTGELFF	TGCAGTGCTAGAGATTCCGGACGATATACTACCGGGGAGCTGTTTTTT
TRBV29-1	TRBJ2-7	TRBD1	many	CSVKGTGGSYEQYF	TGCAGCGTTAAAGGGACAGGGGGCAGTTACGAGCAGTACTTC
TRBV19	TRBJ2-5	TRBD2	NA	CASTLGGIPGETQYF	TGTGCCAGTACCCTGGGAGGGATCCCAGGAGAGACCCAGTACTTC
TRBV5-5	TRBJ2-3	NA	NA	CASSLLRDTDTQYF	TGTGCCAGCAGCTTGTTAAGAGACACAGATACGCAGTATTTT
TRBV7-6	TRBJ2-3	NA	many	CAISVSDTQYF	TGTGCCATAAGTGTTTCAGATACGCAGTATTTT
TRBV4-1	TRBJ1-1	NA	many	CASSAEKVGTEAFF	TGCGCCAGCAGTGCGGAAAAGGTGGGAACTGAAGCTTTCTTT
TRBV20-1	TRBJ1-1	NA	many	CSASIQGVSTEAFF	TGCAGTGCTAGTATACAGGGTGTCTCCACTGAAGCTTTCTTT
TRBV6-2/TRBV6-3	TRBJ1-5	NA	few	CASAERAGRQPQHF	TGTGCCAGCGCCGAGAGGGCCGGGAGACAGCCCCAGCATTTT
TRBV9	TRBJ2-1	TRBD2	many	CASSLLQRGDNEQFF	TGTGCCAGCAGCCTCCTGCAGCGGGGGGACAATGAGCAGTTCTTC
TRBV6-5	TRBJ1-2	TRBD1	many	CASSYRQGGGYTF	TGTGCCAGCAGTTATAGGCAGGGGGGTGGCTACACCTTC
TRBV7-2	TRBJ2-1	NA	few	CASSPKSEQFF	TGTGCCAGCAGCCCGAAGAGCGAGCAGTTCTTC
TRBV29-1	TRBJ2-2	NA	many	CSAGGGQQNTGELFF	TGCAGCGCTGGGGGGGGGCAGCAGAACACCGGGGAGCTGTTTTTT
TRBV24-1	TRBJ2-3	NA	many	CATSDRQGSSSDTQYF	TGTGCCACCAGTGATCGGCAGGGAAGTTCTAGTGATACGCAGTATTTT
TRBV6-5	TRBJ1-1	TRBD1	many	CASSYYPGGGEAFF	TGTGCCAGCAGTTACTATCCAGGGGGGGGAGAAGCTTTCTTT
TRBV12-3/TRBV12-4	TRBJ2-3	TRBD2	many	CASSLLAGEMDTQYF	TGTGCCAGCAGCCTACTAGCGGGAGAAATGGATACGCAGTATTTT
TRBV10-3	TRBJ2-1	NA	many	CAISDMGNEQFF	TGTGCCATCAGTGACATGGGGAATGAGCAGTTCTTC
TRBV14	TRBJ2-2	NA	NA	CASSQDLSGELFF	TGTGCCAGCAGCCAAGATTTATCCGGGGAGCTGTTTTTT
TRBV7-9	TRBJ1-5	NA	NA	CASSQLPQGNQPQHF	TGTGCCAGCAGCCAACTACCTCAGGGGAATCAGCCCCAGCATTTT
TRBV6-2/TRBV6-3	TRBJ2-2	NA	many	CASSFLLLMTGKTGELFF	TGTGCCAGCAGTTTCCTCCTTCTCATGACGGGAAAGACCGGGGAGCTGTTTTTT
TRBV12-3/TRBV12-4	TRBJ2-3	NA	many	CASTPQVEYTDTQYF	TGTGCCAGCACCCCACAGGTCGAATACACAGATACGCAGTATTTT
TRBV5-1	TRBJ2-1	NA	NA	CASSGTNYNEQFF	TGCGCCAGCAGCGGGACCAACTACAATGAGCAGTTCTTC
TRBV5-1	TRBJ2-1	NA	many	CASSLGGSSTYNEQFF	TGCGCCAGCAGCTTGGGAGGCTCCAGCACCTACAATGAGCAGTTCTTC
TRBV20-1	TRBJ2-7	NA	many	CSAQQGYEQYF	TGCAGTGCTCAACAGGGATACGAGCAGTACTTC
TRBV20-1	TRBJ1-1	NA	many	CSASQGPSLNTEAFF	TGCAGTGCTAGTCAGGGTCCGAGTCTGAACACTGAAGCTTTCTTT
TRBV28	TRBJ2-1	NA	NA	CASRKGGLSSYNEQFF	TGTGCCAGCAGAAAAGGGGGACTGAGCTCCTACAATGAGCAGTTCTTC
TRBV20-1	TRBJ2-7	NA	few	CSARNPRGEQYF	TGCAGTGCCAGGAACCCGCGGGGCGAGCAGTACTTC
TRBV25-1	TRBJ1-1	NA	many	CASTLLGGRAFF	TGTGCCAGCACCCTATTGGGTGGGCGAGCTTTCTTT
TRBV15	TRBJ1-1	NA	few	CATSAGGLGWEAFF	TGTGCCACCAGCGCGGGAGGATTAGGGTGGGAAGCTTTCTTT
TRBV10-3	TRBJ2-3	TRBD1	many	CAIGPGQGDTQYF	TGTGCCATCGGCCCAGGACAGGGGGATACGCAGTATTTT
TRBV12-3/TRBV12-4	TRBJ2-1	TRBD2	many	CASRRGSSGSYNEQFF	TGTGCCAGCAGGCGGGGGTCTAGCGGCTCCTACAATGAGCAGTTCTTC
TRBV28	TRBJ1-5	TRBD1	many	CASSESEGAGQPQHF	TGTGCCAGCAGCGAATCAGAGGGGGCCGGGCAGCCCCAGCATTTT